This T cell receptor (beta chain) is from a study of blood T cell repertoires in COVID-19. Study background: Material from acute and convalescent COVID-19 was sourced from the United States, Italy and Spain.

Profiling relied on immunoSEQ multiplex PCR, and the TCRdb table lists in-frame clones only, not all of them. Here the sample spans 260,000 or so clones, 85% being singletons. Participant ages covered roughly 18 to 89 years across around 22 US areas. Looked up from germline, CDR1 is MDHEN and CDR2 is SYDVKM. CDR3 length: 14 residues. V lost 6 bases and J lost 5, with 16 bases in between. The sequencing input was PBMCs or T cells enriched from blood (not recorded which). This chain joins TRBV28 and TRBJ1-2, with D maybe TRBD1 (6 bases). The source of this sequence is a woman aged 45-65 years who had recovered from COVID-19. This CDR3 reads CASSSPGQQYGYTF. As DNA, the CDR3 is TGTGCCAGCAGCTCACCGGGACAACAATATGGCTACACCTTC.